These 11 T cell receptor beta chains were sequenced from one sample in a study of blood T cell repertoires in COVID-19. Libraries were prepared by immunoSEQ multiplex PCR; TCRdb keeps only in-frame clonotypes and omits some of them. This table holds about 52,000 clones, 80% to 90% found once. Sequencing input: peripheral blood. The receptors originated from a man in his sixties or seventies with acute or convalescent COVID-19.

J is TRBJ2-5 and V is TRBV14; weak D call: TRBD2 (5 bases). The CDR3 sequence is 15 residues long. Germline CDR1 is SGHDN and CDR2 is FVKESK. Trimming left V 2 bases short and J 2 bases short, with 12 bases between. Here the CDR3 reads CASSQFRRLQETQYF. CDR3 DNA sequence: TGTGCCAGCAGCCAATTCCGGCGACTACAAGAGACCCAGTACTTC.

This clone has more than one count but fewer than ten. V is TRBV6-4 and J is TRBJ1-5; D unclear. CDR3 length: 13 amino acids. V dropped 6 bases and J dropped 9 bases, with 15 bases sitting between them. CDR1 is MRHNA, CDR2 SNTAGT, per germline. CDR3 loop: CASSAQKYMPQHF. CDR3 DNA sequence: TGTGCCAGCAGCGCTCAGAAATATATGCCCCAGCATTTT.

The gene calls are TRBV4-1 and TRBJ1-5, with a possible D match to TRBD1 (6 bases). CDR1 and CDR2 (germline): MGHRA, YSYEKL. Trimming shortened V by 1 base and J by 6 bases, and 16 bases separated the two germline ends. The CDR3 is 16 residues long. CDR3 sequence: CASSQGLTAGVQPQHF. CDR3 DNA sequence: TGCGCCAGCAGCCAAGGCCTCACGGCAGGGGTTCAGCCCCAGCATTTT.

This clone turned up a few times. The chain combines TRBV12-3 or TRBV12-4 with TRBJ1-3; no definite D call. V lost 6 bases, J lost 4 bases, and 10 bases lay in between. This CDR3 spans 13 amino acids. The CDR3 nucleotides are TGTGCCAGCAGCCCTACCGCGGGAAACACCATATATTTT. It is translated as CASSPTAGNTIYF.

The CDR3 bases are TGCGCCAGCAGCTTGGGGACAGGGAGCCTCGCCTACGAGCAGTACGTC. It translates to CASSLGTGSLAYEQYV. The V gene is TRBV5-1, the J gene TRBJ2-7, with 8 bases identical to TRBD1. Germline CDR1 is SGHRS and CDR2 is YFSETQ. J was trimmed by 2 bases and V by 0 bases; bases with no gene match: 7. The CDR3 has 16 residues.

The sample holds one count of this clone. In the same sample, other DNA sequences code for this CDR3. V gene TRBV7-9 combines with J gene TRBJ2-2; D is unresolved. The V end lost 3 bases, the J end lost 0 bases, and 5 bases lay between the germline ends. The CDR3 sequence is 14 residues long. Germline loops: CDR1 SEHNR, CDR2 FQNEAQ (reference sequence). In DNA form, the CDR3 reads TGTGCCAGCAGCTTTCGTGCGAACACCGGGGAGCTGTTTTTT. This gives the protein CASSFRANTGELFF.

The chain couples TRBV2 to TRBJ2-1; 7 bases map to TRBD2. The CDR3 loop spans 16 amino acids. The V gene's germline CDR1 is SNHLY and CDR2 FYNNEI. Trimming at V came to 7 bases and at J to 5 bases, leaving 14 bases not matched to a gene. The CDR3 bases are TGTGCCAGCATGGGGATAGGTCCTAGCGGAAACAATGAGCAGTTCTTC. Protein product: CASMGIGPSGNNEQFF.

V and J are TRBV6-5 and TRBJ1-2; D call uncertain. Between the trimmed V and J ends, which lost 6 bases and 4 bases, there was a span of 12 bases. The V gene's germline CDR1 is MNHEY and CDR2 SVGAGI. The length of the CDR3 is 13 residues. The CDR3 DNA sequence: TGTGCCAGCAGCGGGATGGGGATCTATGGCTACACCTTC. It codes for CASSGMGIYGYTF.

The chain is built from TRBV19 and TRBJ2-7; D may be TRBD2 (6 bases). CDR1 and CDR2 (germline): LNHDA, SQIVND (reference sequence). Trimming left V 3 bases short and J 1 base short, with 10 bases between. The CDR3 consists of 14 residues. CDR3 DNA: TGTGCCAGTAGTATCCAGGGAGGTTCCTACGAGCAGTACTTC. This encodes CASSIQGGSYEQYF.

The rearrangement joins TRBV5-5 to TRBJ2-7; a possible D gene is TRBD1 (5 bases). Germline CDR1 and CDR2: SGHKS and YYEKEE (reference sequence). Trimming removed 0 bases from V and 3 bases from J, with 10 bases in between. The length of the CDR3 is 14 residues. In nucleotides, the CDR3 is TGTGCCAGCAGCTTGGCCCAGCAGGGCTACGAGCAGTACTTC. This encodes CASSLAQQGYEQYF. Full variable domain (missing parts from reference TRBV5-5 and TRBJ2-7): DAGVTQSPTHLIKTRGQQVTLRCSPISGHKSVSWYQQVLGQGPQFIFQYYEKEERGRGNFPDRFSARQFPNYSSELNVNALLLGDSALYLCASSLAQQGYEQYFGPGTRLTVT.

The chain uses TRBV6-5 and TRBJ2-2; 9 bases map to TRBD1. The CDR3 length is 15 residues. Germline loops: CDR1 MNHEY, CDR2 SVGAGI. The J segment lost 4 bases and the V segment lost 4 bases, leaving 4 bases of the junction unmatched. For the CDR3, the DNA is TGTGCCAGCAGTTGGGGACAGGGCTTCACCGGGGAGCTGTTTTTT. It encodes CASSWGQGFTGELFF.